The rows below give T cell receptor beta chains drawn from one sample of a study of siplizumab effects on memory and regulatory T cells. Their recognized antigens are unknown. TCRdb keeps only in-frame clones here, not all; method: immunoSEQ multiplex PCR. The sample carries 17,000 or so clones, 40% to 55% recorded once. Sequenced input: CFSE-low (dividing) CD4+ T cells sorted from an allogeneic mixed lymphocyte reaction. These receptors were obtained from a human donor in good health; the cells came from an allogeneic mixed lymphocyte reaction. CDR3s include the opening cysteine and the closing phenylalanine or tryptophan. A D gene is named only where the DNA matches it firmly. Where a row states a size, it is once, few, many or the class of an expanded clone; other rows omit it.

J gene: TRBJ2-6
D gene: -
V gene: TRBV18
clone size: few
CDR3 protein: CASSPGYGAGANVLTF
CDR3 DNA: TGTGCCAGCTCACCAGGATACGGGGCCGGGGCCAACGTCCTGACTTTC

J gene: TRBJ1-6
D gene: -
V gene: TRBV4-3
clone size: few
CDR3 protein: CASSQDPQGQLSPLHF
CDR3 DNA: TGCGCCAGCAGCCAAGATCCCCAGGGGCAGCTTTCACCCCTCCACTTT

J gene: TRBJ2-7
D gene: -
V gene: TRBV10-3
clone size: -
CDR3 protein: CAISGGGDEQYF
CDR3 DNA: TGTGCCATCAGTGGAGGTGGCGACGAGCAGTACTTC

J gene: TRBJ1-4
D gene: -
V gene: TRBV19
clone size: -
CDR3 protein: CASSKPATNEKLFF
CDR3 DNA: TGTGCCAGTAGTAAACCTGCAACTAATGAAAAACTGTTTTTT

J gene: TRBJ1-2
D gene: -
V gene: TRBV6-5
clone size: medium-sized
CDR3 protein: CASSQRGGYGYTF
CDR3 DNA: TGTGCCAGCAGCCAAAGGGGGGGATATGGCTACACCTTC

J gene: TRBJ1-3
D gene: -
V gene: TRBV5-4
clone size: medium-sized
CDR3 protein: CASSLGMLGNTIYF
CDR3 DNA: TGTGCCAGCAGCTTGGGCATGCTGGGAAACACCATATATTTT

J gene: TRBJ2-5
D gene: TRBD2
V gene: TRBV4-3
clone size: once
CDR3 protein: CASSQRAGEGTQYF
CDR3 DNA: TGCGCCAGCAGCCAACGGGCGGGGGAAGGGACCCAGTACTTC

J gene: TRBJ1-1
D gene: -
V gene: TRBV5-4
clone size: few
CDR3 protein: CASSLNRAANTEAFF
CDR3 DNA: TGTGCCAGCAGCCTTAACCGGGCCGCGAACACTGAAGCTTTCTTT

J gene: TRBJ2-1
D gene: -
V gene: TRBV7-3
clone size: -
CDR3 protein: CASSLIPRYNEQFF
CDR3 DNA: TGTGCCAGCAGCTTAATTCCGAGATACAATGAGCAGTTCTTC

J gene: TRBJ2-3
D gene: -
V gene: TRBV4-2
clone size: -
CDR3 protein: CASSQDGLAATDTQYF
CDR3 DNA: TGTGCCAGCAGCCAAGATGGCCTAGCCGCCACAGATACGCAGTATTTT

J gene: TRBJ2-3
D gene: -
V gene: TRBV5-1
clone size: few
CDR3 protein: CASSLLDTQYF
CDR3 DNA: TGCGCCAGCAGCTTGTTGGATACGCAGTATTTT

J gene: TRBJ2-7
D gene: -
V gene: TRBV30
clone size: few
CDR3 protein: CAWSVRGYEQYF
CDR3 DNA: TGTGCCTGGAGTGTACGGGGGTACGAGCAGTACTTC

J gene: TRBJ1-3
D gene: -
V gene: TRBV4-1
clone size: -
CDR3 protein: CASSQFERGNTIYF
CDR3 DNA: TGCGCCAGCAGCCAATTCGAACGGGGAAACACCATATATTTT

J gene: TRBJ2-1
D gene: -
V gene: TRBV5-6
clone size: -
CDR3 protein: CASSLLGGGDSYNEQFF
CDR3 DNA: TGTGCCAGCAGCTTGTTGGGCGGGGGCGACTCCTACAATGAGCAGTTCTTC

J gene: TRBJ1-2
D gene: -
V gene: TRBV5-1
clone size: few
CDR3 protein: CASSSDGNYGYTF
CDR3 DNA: TGCGCCAGCAGCTCCGACGGGAACTATGGCTACACCTTC

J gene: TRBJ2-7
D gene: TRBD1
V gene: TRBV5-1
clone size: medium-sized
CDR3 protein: CASSLGQIFGEQYF
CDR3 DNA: TGCGCCAGCAGCCTGGGACAGATCTTTGGCGAGCAGTACTTC

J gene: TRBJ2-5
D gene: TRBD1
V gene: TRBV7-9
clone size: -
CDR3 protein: CASSEMGQGVETQYF
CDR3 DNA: TGTGCCAGCAGCGAAATGGGACAGGGGGTTGAGACCCAGTACTTC

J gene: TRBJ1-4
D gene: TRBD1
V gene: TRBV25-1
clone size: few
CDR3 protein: CASSGQGFEKLFF
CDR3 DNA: TGTGCCAGCAGTGGACAGGGGTTTGAAAAACTGTTTTTT

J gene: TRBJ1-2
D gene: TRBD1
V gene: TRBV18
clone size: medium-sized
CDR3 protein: CASSPGTDYGYTF
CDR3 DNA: TGTGCCAGCTCACCAGGGACAGACTATGGCTACACCTTC

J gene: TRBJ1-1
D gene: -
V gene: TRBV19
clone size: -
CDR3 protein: CASSIDRVAGTISEAFF
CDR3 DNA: TGTGCCAGTAGTATAGATCGGGTAGCGGGGACAATATCTGAAGCTTTCTTT

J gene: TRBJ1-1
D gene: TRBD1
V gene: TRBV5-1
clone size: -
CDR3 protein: CASSLSTGGIGVTEAFF
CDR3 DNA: TGCGCCAGCAGCTTGTCTACAGGGGGCATAGGGGTTACTGAAGCTTTCTTT

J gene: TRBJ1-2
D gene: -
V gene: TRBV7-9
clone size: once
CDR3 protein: CASSPLGDGYTF
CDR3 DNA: TGTGCCAGCAGCCCCCTCGGGGATGGCTACACCTTC

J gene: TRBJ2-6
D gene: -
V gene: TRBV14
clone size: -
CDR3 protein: CASSQVGSGANVLTF
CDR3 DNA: TGTGCCAGCAGCCAAGTCGGATCTGGGGCCAACGTCCTGACTTTC

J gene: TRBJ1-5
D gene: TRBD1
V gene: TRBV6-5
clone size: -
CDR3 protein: CASSPLDRGYQPQHF
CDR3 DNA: TGTGCCAGCAGTCCCTTGGACAGGGGATATCAGCCCCAGCATTTT

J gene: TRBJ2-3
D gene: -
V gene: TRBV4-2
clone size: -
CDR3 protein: CASSQEKADTQYF
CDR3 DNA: TGTGCCAGCAGCCAAGAAAAGGCAGATACGCAGTATTTT

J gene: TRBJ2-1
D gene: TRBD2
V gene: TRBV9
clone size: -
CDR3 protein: CASSGGGSYNEQFF
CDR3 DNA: TGTGCCAGCAGCGGCGGGGGTTCCTACAATGAGCAGTTCTTC

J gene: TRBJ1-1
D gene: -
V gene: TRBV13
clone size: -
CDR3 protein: CASSSDGGATEAFF
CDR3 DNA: TGTGCCAGCAGCTCCGATGGAGGGGCCACTGAAGCTTTCTTT